These 4 T cell receptor beta chains originate from one sample sequenced in a study of T-cell reconstitution after alpha-beta-depleted transplantation in children. A library of TCRbeta sequences, prepared with unique molecular identifiers, was generated. TCRdb re-derived calls from the PCR reads in MiXCR, one entry per CDR3 protein. The sample has 550,000 to 600,000 distinct CDR3 sequences, roughly 23% seen once; the top ten hold around an eighth. The specimen was PBMCs, mostly from graft donor cells, collected 360 days after TCRalphabeta/CD19-depleted stem cell transplant. The source is a boy under two years old who had a stem cell transplant for acute myeloid leukemia, so the T cells may come from the graft donor.

This clonotype was observed at least ten times. This chain joins TRBV20-1 and TRBJ2-4, with D tentatively TRBD1 (6 bases). V was cut by 4 bases and J by 2 bases, with 12 bases left in between. Looked up from germline, CDR1 is DFQATT and CDR2 is SNEGSKA (reference sequence). The CDR3 is 14 amino acids. CDR3 coding DNA: TGCAGTGCTACTTCCAGGGGTACCAAAAACATTCAGTACTTC. It specifies CSATSRGTKNIQYF.

Regarding this clonotype: Mismatch with germline at one junction end may stem from a read error. V gene TRBV6-1 combines with J gene TRBJ2-7, with a weak D call TRBD2 (5 bases). CDR1 and CDR2 (germline): MNHNS, SASEGT. The CDR3 is 15 residues long. This CDR3 is CASRKRQAGSHEQYF. As DNA, the CDR3 is TGTGCCAGCAGGAAGCGCCAGGCGGGCTCCCACGAGCAGTACTTC.

V gene TRBV9 combines with J gene TRBJ2-3, with 7 bases fitting TRBD1. This CDR3 is 16 amino acids long. Trimming at V came to 2 bases and at J to 3 bases, leaving 9 bases not matched to a gene. CDR1 is SGDLS, CDR2 YYNGEE, per germline. The CDR3 loop is CASSVYDRAVTDTQYF. The CDR3 DNA sequence: TGTGCCAGCAGCGTTTACGACAGGGCGGTGACAGATACGCAGTATTTT. The full variable domain, in which reference TRBV9 and TRBJ2-3 provide the parts outside the CDR3, is DSGVTQTPKHLITATGQRVTLRCSPRSGDLSVYWYQQSLDQGLQFLIQYYNGEERAKGNILERFSAQQFPDLHSELNLSSLELGDSALYFCASSVYDRAVTDTQYFGPGTRLTVL.

The chain carries TRBV10-3 and TRBJ2-2, with no clear D. Germline V CDR1 and CDR2: ENHRY, SYGVKD. Deletions cut 1 base from V and 3 bases from J, with 9 bases between. This CDR3 region has 15 residues. For the CDR3, the DNA is TGTGCCATCAGTGAGTTAAACCCAGACACCGGGGAGCTGTTTTTT. Translating gives CAISELNPDTGELFF.